This T cell receptor (beta chain) was sequenced for a study of a mutant IDH1 vaccine in newly diagnosed glioma. Study-level information: Pretreatment consisted of radiotherapy, temozolomide, or both, with most receiving both.

Indicated time point: week 35, safety follow-up. Each vaccine dose was 300 ug of mutant IDH1 20-mer peptide, with topical imiquimod. Of note for this clone: Its antigen is undetermined.

Germline CDR1 is LNHDA and CDR2 is SQIVND (reference sequence). The V end lost 1 base, the J end lost 3 bases, and 13 bases lay between the germline ends. The CDR3 totals 15 residues. TCRdb keeps only in-frame clones here, not all; method: immunoSEQ multiplex PCR. The sample contains about 54,000 clones, approximately 80% of which appear only once. The TCR originated in a woman between 18 and 29 years old with glioma. The material sequenced was PBMCs, taken from a glioma patient whose treatment included an IDH1 peptide vaccine. The chain recombines TRBV19 with TRBJ2-7; TRBD2 is a possible D gene (6 bases). CDR3 bases: TGTGCCAGTAGTATAGCAGGAAGGGGAGGCTACGAGCAGTACTTC. Translating it yields CASSIAGRGGYEQYF. The whole variable domain, remainder taken from reference TRBV19 and TRBJ2-7, is DGGITQSPKYLFRKEGQNVTLSCEQNLNHDAMYWYRQDPGQGLRLIYYSQIVNDFQKGDIAEGYSVSREKKESFPLTVTSAQKNPTAFYLCASSIAGRGGYEQYFGPGTRLTVT.